The 16 T cell receptor beta chains given below trace back to one sample, sequenced in a study of shared clonotypes between healthy human individuals. The protocol was immunoSEQ multiplex PCR, while the TCRdb copy is restricted to in-frame clones and leaves out a portion. The profile shows 1,400,000 or so clones, approximately 98.5% of them singletons. Sequenced: naive CD4+ T cells sorted from blood. Subset here: CD45RA+ positively selected. These receptors came from a man younger than 40 in good health.

The chain has TRBV11-3 and TRBJ1-5; 9 bases agree with TRBD1. The germline gives CDR1 SGHNT, CDR2 YENEEA. The CDR3 is made up of 14 amino acids. Trimming took 5 bases from V and 5 from J; bases not matched to a gene: 4. CDR3 loop: CASSRTGVDQPQHF. The DNA for the CDR3 is TGTGCCAGCAGCCGGACAGGGGTGGATCAGCCCCAGCATTTT.

In this sample, this clone turned up once. The rearrangement uses TRBV5-4 and TRBJ2-1; 8 bases agree with TRBD2. This CDR3 has 15 amino acids. The trim removed 0 bases at V and 8 bases at J, leaving 7 bases unmatched. Germline assignment: CDR1 SGHNT and CDR2 YYREEE (reference sequence). The CDR3 spells CASSLELAGNHEQFF. The CDR3 DNA sequence: TGTGCCAGCAGCTTGGAGCTAGCGGGCAACCATGAGCAGTTCTTC. The whole variable domain, filled in from reference TRBV5-4 and TRBJ2-1, reads ETGVTQSPTHLIKTRGQQVTLRCSSQSGHNTVSWYQQALGQGPQFIFQYYREEENGRGNFPPRFSGLQFPNYSSELNVNALELDDSALYLCASSLELAGNHEQFFGPGTRLTVL.

The chain combines TRBV18 with TRBJ2-7; no reliable D call. CDR1 is KGHSH, CDR2 LQKENI, per germline. Trimming stripped 4 bases from V and 0 bases from J, with 10 bases between. The CDR3 totals 14 residues. CDR3 sequence: CASSRAVSSYEQYF. The DNA for the CDR3 is TGTGCCAGCTCACGCGCGGTAAGCTCCTACGAGCAGTACTTC.

This clone has a single count. CDR3 amino acids: CASSLDRDRGLRGYTF. The CDR3 DNA follows: TGCGCCAGCAGCCTAGACCGGGACAGGGGTCTTCGAGGCTACACCTTC. The V and J genes are TRBV5-1 and TRBJ1-2; the match to TRBD1 covers 10 bases. V dropped 4 bases and J dropped 8; count of bases not matched to a gene: 14. The length of the CDR3 is 16 residues. Germline CDR1 is SGHRS and CDR2 is YFSETQ.

The V and J genes are TRBV19 and TRBJ2-2; the D gene is possibly TRBD2 (6 bases). Germline V gene lookup returns CDR1 LNHDA and CDR2 SQIVND (reference sequence). The CDR3 spans 14 residues. Trimming removed 8 bases at V and 5 bases at J, with 15 bases between. In DNA, the CDR3 is TGTGCCAGTGGGGACGGAGGGAAAACCGGGGAGCTGTTTTTT. Encoded protein: CASGDGGKTGELFF.

This clone was counted a few times. This rearrangement joins TRBV5-1 to TRBJ2-1; 7 bases fit TRBD1. Unmatched junction bases numbered 5, after V lost 4 bases and J lost 4 bases. The CDR3 covers 14 residues. Germline V gives CDR1 SGHRS, CDR2 YFSETQ. The CDR3 bases are TGCGCCAGCAGCCCCGGACAGGAATACAATGAGCAGTTCTTC. Residues: CASSPGQEYNEQFF. Full variable domain (missing parts from reference TRBV5-1 and TRBJ2-1): KAGVTQTPRYLIKTRGQQVTLSCSPISGHRSVSWYQQTPGQGLQFLFEYFSETQRNKGNFPGRFSGRQFSNSRSEMNVSTLELGDSALYLCASSPGQEYNEQFFGPGTRLTVL.

The chain links TRBV15 to TRBJ2-7, with D possibly matching TRBD1 (6 bases). The CDR3 sequence is 14 residues long. CDR1 and CDR2 from the germline V gene are LNHNV and YYDKDF (reference sequence). Trimming left V 4 bases short and J 3 bases short, with 13 bases between. CDR3 in DNA: TGTGCCACCAGCAAGGCAGTACAGGGCTACGAGCAGTACTTC. Protein product: CATSKAVQGYEQYF. The complete variable domain, with remaining parts taken from reference TRBV15 and TRBJ2-7, reads DAMVIQNPRYQVTQFGKPVTLSCSQTLNHNVMYWYQQKSSQAPKLLFHYYDKDFNNEADTPDNFQSRRPNTSFCFLDIRSPGLGDTAMYLCATSKAVQGYEQYFGPGTRLTVT.

V usage is TRBV29-1 and J usage is TRBJ2-1; 9 bases line up with TRBD1. Germline assignment: CDR1 SQVTM and CDR2 ANQGSEA. V lost 4 bases and J lost 8; bases outside the gene matches: 12. The CDR3 has 15 amino acids. CDR3 in amino acids: CSVVGRDRVFDEQFF. Written as DNA, the CDR3 is TGCAGCGTTGTAGGCCGGGACAGGGTTTTCGATGAGCAGTTCTTC.

The genes are TRBV5-8 and TRBJ2-3, with 12 positions matching TRBD2. Trimming removed 1 base from V and 3 bases from J; junction bases left unmatched: 6. The CDR3 covers 17 residues. CDR1 and CDR2 from the germline V gene are SGHTS and YDEGEE. The CDR3 region is CASSLFRTSGITDTQYF. The CDR3 DNA reads TGTGCCAGCAGCTTGTTTCGGACTAGCGGGATAACAGATACGCAGTATTTT.

CDR3 nucleotide sequence: TGTGCCAGCAGCTTATTGGGAGGGGCCAACACTGAAGCTTTCTTT. The encoded protein is CASSLLGGANTEAFF. The chain has TRBV11-2 and TRBJ1-1; TRBD1 might be the D (5 bases). The V end lost 2 bases, the J end lost 2 bases, and 12 bases lay between the germline ends. Germline values: CDR1 SGHAT, CDR2 FQNNGV. The CDR3 totals 15 residues.

The chain's CDR3 is CAISEPGGTTEAFF. DNA for the CDR3: TGTGCCATCAGTGAGCCAGGGGGTACCACTGAAGCTTTCTTT. The chain uses TRBV10-3 and TRBJ1-1; 7 bases align to TRBD1. Per the germline V gene, CDR1 is ENHRY and CDR2 is SYGVKD. The CDR3 totals 14 residues. J lost 4 bases, V lost 2 bases, and 4 bases had no gene match.

This chain joins TRBV9 and TRBJ2-3; D is unclear. This CDR3 contains 15 residues. V was shortened by 6 bases and J by 4 bases, with 18 bases between the two germline ends. Germline V gene sequence: CDR1 SGDLS, CDR2 YYNGEE. The CDR3 loop reads CASTLGVSSADTQYF. CDR3 nucleotides: TGTGCCAGCACCTTAGGCGTATCATCCGCAGATACGCAGTATTTT.

This rearrangement joins TRBV2 to TRBJ1-1, with D unresolved. The CDR3 spans 12 residues. V shed 7 bases and J shed 4 bases, with 10 bases lying between them. Per germline, CDR1 SNHLY and CDR2 FYNNEI. CDR3 region: CASMGGITEAFF. In DNA form, the CDR3 reads TGTGCCAGCATGGGCGGCATCACTGAAGCTTTCTTT.

With respect to this clone: This same CDR3 is encoded by further DNA sequences in the sample. The rearrangement joins TRBV18 to TRBJ2-7; perhaps TRBD1 as D (6 bases). The CDR3 has 12 residues. Germline assignment: CDR1 KGHSH and CDR2 LQKENI. V dropped 3 bases and J dropped 5 bases, with 8 bases sitting between them. The CDR3 coding sequence is TGTGCCAGCTCACCCCAGGGGAACGAGCAGTACTTC. Protein product: CASSPQGNEQYF.

J is TRBJ2-7 and V is TRBV28, with a weak D call TRBD2 (5 bases). The CDR3 is made up of 12 amino acids. The germline V gene encodes CDR1 MDHEN and CDR2 SYDVKM. With 7 bases removed from V and 7 bases from J, the gap between germline ends came to 14 bases. The CDR3 loop reads CASIARDWEQYF. The DNA of the CDR3 is TGTGCCAGCATCGCCCGGGATTGGGAGCAGTACTTC.

This chain uses TRBV27 with TRBJ1-5; D is perhaps TRBD1 (5 bases). CDR3 length equals 16 residues. In germline, CDR1 is MNHEY, CDR2 SMNVEV (reference sequence). V was shortened by 1 base and J by 2 bases, with 12 bases between the two germline ends. CDR3 protein: CASSLLGVSGNQPQHF. The DNA for the CDR3 is TGTGCCAGCAGTTTATTGGGGGTATCTGGCAATCAGCCCCAGCATTTT.